The table lists the clone carrying this TCR beta chain with a few counts. TCRdb recomputed calls from the 5' RACE reads with MiXCR, one row per CDR3 protein. The data hold about 38,000 distinct CDR3 sequences, with approximately 5.2% observed a single time. The germline V gene has CDR1 SNHLY and CDR2 FYNNEI. The CDR3 spans 16 residues. J gave up 0 bases and V 8 bases, and 12 bases lay outside the gene matches. The data were taken from a study of spatial heterogeneity in lung cancer. The time point: sample taken at primary tumor resection. The sample was PBMCs, taken at surgery. This clonotype originated in a female donor with early-stage non-small cell lung cancer. V gene TRBV2 combines with J gene TRBJ2-7; TRBD1 agrees at 8 bases. This CDR3 is CASDPGEDRASYEQYF. DNA for the CDR3: TGTGCCAGCGACCCCGGGGAGGACAGGGCCTCCTACGAGCAGTACTTC.